Listed below are T cell receptor beta chains from one sample, sequenced in a study of T cells after yellow fever vaccination. From the 5' RACE reads, TCRdb called clonotypes with MiXCR, one entry per CDR3 protein. The sample lists hundreds of thousands of distinct CDR3 sequences; 7.5% to 9% were seen once. The source was PBMCs, collected on the day of the first yellow fever vaccination. All receptors come from a man between 18 and 35 years old who received the YFV17D yellow fever vaccine. Each CDR3 is given with its conserved first and last residue. D genes are given only for firm matches. Clone size appears in some rows only: once, few, many, or a class for an expanded clone.

>few|TRBV7-9|.|TRBJ2-2
TGTGCCAGCAGCTCCGCGGTCCGGTTCGCGAACACCGGGGAGCTGTTTTTT
CASSSAVRFANTGELFF
>.|TRBV21-1|.|TRBJ2-1
TGTGCCAGTGGGGCCGGGTTTATGGGCAATGAGCAGTTCTTC
CASGAGFMGNEQFF
>.|TRBV11-2|.|TRBJ2-7
TGTGCCAGCAGCTTCATCCCCCCGGGAGGGGGCAGCTCCTACGAGCAGTACTTC
CASSFIPPGGGSSYEQYF
>.|TRBV28|.|TRBJ1-1
TGTGCCAGCCTAAGGGGTGGCACTGAAGCTTTCTTT
CASLRGGTEAFF
>.|TRBV18|TRBD1|TRBJ1-5
TGTGCCAGCTCACCCGACAGGGGCCATCAGCCCCAGCATTTT
CASSPDRGHQPQHF
>many|TRBV7-2|.|TRBJ1-1
TGTGCCAGCAGCCAAGAGACGGGGTGGAACACTGAAGCTTTCTTT
CASSQETGWNTEAFF
>.|TRBV24-1|.|TRBJ2-2
TGTGCCACCCGCGGAGATCAAGGGAACACCGGGGAGCTGTTTTTT
CATRGDQGNTGELFF
>.|TRBV6-5|.|TRBJ1-1
TGTGCCAGCAGTTACCCCGGGGGGGGAGCTTTCTTT
CASSYPGGGAFF
>.|TRBV6-1|TRBD1|TRBJ1-6
TGTGCCAGCCATAGGACAGGGGGAAATTCACCCCTCCACTTT
CASHRTGGNSPLHF
>few|TRBV6-5|TRBD1|TRBJ2-5
TGTGCCAGCAGTTACTGGGACAGACAAGAGACCCAGTACTTC
CASSYWDRQETQYF
>many|TRBV4-2|.|TRBJ2-7
TGTGCCAGCAGCCAAGACCCACAGGGAGGTAGCGAGCAGTACTTC
CASSQDPQGGSEQYF
>few|TRBV5-4|.|TRBJ1-2
TGTGCCAGCAGCCCTGGCGGTCTCTATGGCTACACCTTC
CASSPGGLYGYTF
>few|TRBV2|.|TRBJ2-2
TGTGCCAGCAGAAGTCAGGGCGCGAACACCGGGGAGCTGTTTTTT
CASRSQGANTGELFF
>few|TRBV4-1|TRBD2|TRBJ2-7
TGCGCCAGCAGCCACCGACTAGCGGGCTACGAGGAGCAGTACTTC
CASSHRLAGYEEQYF
>few|TRBV7-2|.|TRBJ1-2
TGTGCCAGCAGCTTAGGGCCCAGGGAGTGGGGCTACACCTTC
CASSLGPREWGYTF
>few|TRBV18|TRBD2|TRBJ2-1
TGTGCCAGCTCACCTTTAGCGGGGGGGCCTTACAATGAGCAGTTCTTC
CASSPLAGGPYNEQFF
>.|TRBV6-6|.|TRBJ2-5
TGTGCCAGCAGTCCCCTGGGGGTAGAGACCCAGTACTTC
CASSPLGVETQYF
>many|TRBV7-2|TRBD1|TRBJ1-5
TGTGCCAGCAGCCTAGACAGGGGATCTCAGCCCCAGCATTTT
CASSLDRGSQPQHF
>many|TRBV9|.|TRBJ2-5
TGTGCCAGCAGCGTAGCTGACGAGACCCAGTACTTC
CASSVADETQYF
>few|TRBV4-2|TRBD2|TRBJ2-3
TGTGCCAGCAGCCAAGAGGCTTGGGCTAGCGGGCACACAGATACGCAGTATTTT
CASSQEAWASGHTDTQYF
>few|TRBV7-2|TRBD1|TRBJ2-7
TGTGCCAGCAGCTCAAGACAGGGATCCCCCGAGCAGTACTTC
CASSSRQGSPEQYF
>many|TRBV6-5|.|TRBJ2-7
TGTGCCAGCAGTTACTCTGGCTCCTACGAGCAGTACTTC
CASSYSGSYEQYF
>.|TRBV5-1|TRBD1|TRBJ1-1
TGCGCCAGCAGCTCGACAGGGAGGGGAAACACTGAAGCTTTCTTT
CASSSTGRGNTEAFF
>many|TRBV24-1|TRBD2|TRBJ2-3
TGTGCCACCGGAGACCGGGACTACGGGCCGGATACGCAGTATTTT
CATGDRDYGPDTQYF
>.|TRBV7-9|.|TRBJ1-2
TGTGCCAGCAGCTTAGCTCCGGCAGACACCAATGGCTACACCTTC
CASSLAPADTNGYTF
>few|TRBV28|.|TRBJ1-3
TGTGCCAGCAGTTTTCCGGAATCTGGAAACACCATATATTTT
CASSFPESGNTIYF
>many|TRBV7-7|TRBD2|TRBJ2-3
TGTGCCAGCAGCCGCACTAGCGGGGGCCACGATACGCAGTATTTT
CASSRTSGGHDTQYF
>many|TRBV4-1|.|TRBJ2-5
TGCGCCAGCAGCCCCAGATCTTCAGGCAGCGGAGGAGAGACCCAGTACTTC
CASSPRSSGSGGETQYF
>.|TRBV5-1|.|TRBJ1-1
TGCGCCAGCAGCTTGTTCCAGGGCGGGAACACTGAAGCTTTCTTT
CASSLFQGGNTEAFF
>many|TRBV28|.|TRBJ2-1
TGTGCCAGCAGGCTTACAGGACTGAACTCCTACAATGAGCAGTTCTTC
CASRLTGLNSYNEQFF
>few|TRBV20-1|.|TRBJ2-5
TGCAGTGCTAGAGATCAGAGGGGCCCCTACCAAGAGACCCAGTACTTC
CSARDQRGPYQETQYF
>few|TRBV5-1|TRBD1|TRBJ2-6
TGCGCCAACCAGGACAGGGGCCCTTTCTCTGGGGCCAACGTCCTGACTTTC
CANQDRGPFSGANVLTF
>many|TRBV12-3/TRBV12-4|.|TRBJ2-2
TGTGCCAGCACCCTACAGGGCGCGAACACCGGGGAGCTGTTTTTT
CASTLQGANTGELFF
>few|TRBV29-1|.|TRBJ1-2
TGCAGCGTTGAGAAAGGGGAGGGTAACTATGGCTACACCTTC
CSVEKGEGNYGYTF
>few|TRBV23-1|TRBD2|TRBJ2-1
TGCGCCAGCAGCCCGAGCGGGGGTGAGGACAATGAGCAGTTCTTC
CASSPSGGEDNEQFF
>.|TRBV3-1|.|TRBJ2-1
TGTGCCAGCAGCCAAGATTCAGGGTCCAATGAGCAGTTCTTC
CASSQDSGSNEQFF
>few|TRBV9|TRBD1|TRBJ1-1
TGTGCCAGCAGCGGTAGGACAGGATTTAATACTGAAGCTTTCTTT
CASSGRTGFNTEAFF
>few|TRBV9|TRBD1|TRBJ1-1
TGTGCCAGCAGCGCACGACAGGGGGACCACACTGAAGCTTTCTTT
CASSARQGDHTEAFF